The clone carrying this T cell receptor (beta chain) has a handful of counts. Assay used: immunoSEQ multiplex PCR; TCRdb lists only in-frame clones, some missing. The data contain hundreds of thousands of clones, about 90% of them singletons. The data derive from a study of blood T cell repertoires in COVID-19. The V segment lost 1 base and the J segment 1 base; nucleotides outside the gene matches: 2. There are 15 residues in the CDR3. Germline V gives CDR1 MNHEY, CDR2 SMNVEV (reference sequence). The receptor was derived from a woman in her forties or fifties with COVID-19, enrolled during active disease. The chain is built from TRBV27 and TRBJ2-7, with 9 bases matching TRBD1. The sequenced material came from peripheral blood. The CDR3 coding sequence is TGTGCCAGCAGTTTATACGGGACAGGGTCCTACGAGCAGTACTTC. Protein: CASSLYGTGSYEQYF.